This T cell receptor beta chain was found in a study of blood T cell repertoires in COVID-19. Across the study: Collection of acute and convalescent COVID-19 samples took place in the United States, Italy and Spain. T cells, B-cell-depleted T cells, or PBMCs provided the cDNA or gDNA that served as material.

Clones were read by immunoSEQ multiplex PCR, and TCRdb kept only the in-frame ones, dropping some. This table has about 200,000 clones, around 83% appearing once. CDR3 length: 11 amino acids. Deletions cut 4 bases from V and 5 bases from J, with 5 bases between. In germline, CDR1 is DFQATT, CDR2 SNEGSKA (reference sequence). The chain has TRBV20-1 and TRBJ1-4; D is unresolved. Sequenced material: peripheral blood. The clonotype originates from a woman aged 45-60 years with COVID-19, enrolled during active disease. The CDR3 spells CSATRNEKLFF. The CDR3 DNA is TGCAGTGCTACCCGGAATGAAAAACTGTTTTTT.